One sample yielded the 11 T cell receptor beta chains listed below, sequenced in a study of tumor-infiltrating lymphocytes in primary liver carcinoma. Researchers drew blood RNA from unsorted whole blood and extracted germline DNA as well. A constant-region primer primed TCR beta cDNA synthesis from 400 to 600 ng of total RNA. Slightly modified ARM-PCR, run as three nested multiplex PCR rounds, produced the TCR beta libraries. With TRBV1-TRBV30 forward primers and a C-beta reverse primer, the first two PCR rounds were run for around 10 cycles each. TCRdb re-called the multiplex PCR reads through MiXCR, storing one row per CDR3 protein. In the table there are a few hundred thousand distinct CDR3 sequences, roughly 60% of which are singletons. Sequencing used peripheral blood. Receptors originate from a woman in her twenties or thirties with primary liver carcinoma and hepatitis B virus infection.

About this clonotype itself: A read error is likely, as this CDR3 ends without the conserved phenylalanine or tryptophan. The chain couples TRBV5-5 to TRBJ2-1, with D perhaps matching TRBD2 (5 bases). The ends were cut back, 1 base at V and 8 bases at J, with 13 bases in the middle. The CDR3 spans 14 residues. Looked up from germline, CDR1 is SGHKS and CDR2 is YYEKEE (reference sequence). The CDR3 is CASSLSREGYEQFL. The CDR3 DNA reads TGTGCCAGCAGCTTGAGTCGAGAGGGTTATGAGCAGTTCTTA.

This chain uses TRBV2 with TRBJ2-2; maybe TRBD2 (5 bases). CDR1 is SNHLY and CDR2 is FYNNEI in the germline V gene. The CDR3 sequence is 16 residues long. V shed 3 bases and J shed 0 bases, with 11 bases lying between them. DNA for the CDR3: TGTGCCAGCAGTGAGTTTGAAGCGGCGAACACCGGGGAGCTGTTTTTT. Translated: CASSEFEAANTGELFF.

This clonotype was found once. No conserved phenylalanine or tryptophan ends this CDR3, so it is likely a read error. This chain links TRBV12-3 or TRBV12-4 with TRBJ2-7; TRBD2 is a possible D gene (5 bases). Trimming removed 4 bases from V and 2 bases from J, with 9 bases in between. This CDR3 has 13 amino acids. For the CDR3, the DNA is TGTGCCAGCAGTTCGGGCGGGCCCTACGAGCAGTACCTC. It specifies CASSSGGPYEQYL.

As for this clonotype: The junction differs from germline at one of its ends, possibly a read error. This chain connects TRBV11-2 to TRBJ2-1; the D is unclear. The CDR3 runs to 18 residues. Germline CDR1 reads SGHAT; CDR2 reads FQNNGV. The CDR3 loop reads CAISLEVGRYRSYNERFF. Here the CDR3 DNA reads TGTGCCATCAGCTTAGAAGTAGGACGCTACCGTTCCTACAATGAGCGGTTCTTC.

This chain uses TRBV13 with TRBJ2-7; 7 nucleotides agree with TRBD1. Germline assignment: CDR1 PRHDT and CDR2 FYEKMQ (reference sequence). After removal of 6 bases from V and 4 bases from J, the junction contained 15 bases not matched to a gene. The CDR3 runs to 16 residues. CDR3 protein: CASSFTPGQSIYEQYF. CDR3 DNA sequence: TGTGCCAGCAGTTTCACACCGGGACAGAGTATTTACGAGCAGTACTTC.

The rearrangement links TRBV14 to TRBJ2-1; D gene unclear. The CDR3 spans 14 residues. V was trimmed by 0 bases and J by 6 bases, leaving 9 bases between them. The germline gives CDR1 SGHDN, CDR2 FVKESK. CDR3 residues: CASSQEWVVNEQFF. CDR3 nucleotides: TGTGCCAGCAGCCAAGAATGGGTTGTCAATGAGCAGTTCTTC.

This clonotype was counted between two and nine times. This chain uses TRBV6-1 with TRBJ1-1; 8 nucleotides line up with TRBD1. Germline CDR1 is MNHNS and CDR2 is SASEGT. J was trimmed by 6 bases and V by 4 bases; bases with no gene match: 4. This CDR3 has 13 amino acids. DNA of the CDR3: TGTGCCAGCAGTGGGCAGGGGGCTGCTGAAGCTTTCTTT. Amino acid sequence: CASSGQGAAEAFF.

The chain has TRBV12-3 or TRBV12-4 and TRBJ1-6; 11 nucleotides agree with TRBD1. V lost 6 bases, J lost 8 bases, and 6 bases stayed unmatched. This CDR3 region has 15 residues. This CDR3 is CASRRTGGIDSPLHF. As DNA, the CDR3 is TGTGCCAGCAGGAGGACAGGGGGCATCGATTCACCCCTCCACTTT.

V usage is TRBV5-6 and J usage is TRBJ2-1, with TRBD2 matching over 8 bases. The CDR3 runs to 14 residues. V lost 1 base to trimming and J lost 5 bases; unmatched junction nucleotides: 2. CDR1 is SGHDT and CDR2 is YYEEEE in the germline V gene. The CDR3 is CASSLTSGNNEQFF. CDR3 coding DNA: TGTGCCAGCAGCTTGACTAGCGGAAACAATGAGCAGTTCTTC.

A word on this clonotype: Its ends do not fully match the called genes, so a read error is possible. The rearrangement uses TRBV4-2 and TRBJ2-3, with D unclear. CDR1 is LGHNA and CDR2 is YNFKEQ in the germline V gene. The CDR3 is made up of 13 amino acids. The CDR3 here is CASNQDPRDTQYF. The CDR3 DNA sequence: TGTGCCAGCAACCAAGATCCTCGGGATACGCAGTATTTT.

Of note for this clonotype: At one boundary the junction diverges from the germline segment, which might be a read error. V and J are TRBV29-1 and TRBJ1-2, with D hard to call. Germline CDR1 SQVTM, CDR2 ANQGSEA. CDR3 length equals 12 residues. The CDR3 DNA sequence: TGCAGTGCCGGGTGGGTAAACTATGGCTACACGTTC. It is translated as CSAGWVNYGYTF.